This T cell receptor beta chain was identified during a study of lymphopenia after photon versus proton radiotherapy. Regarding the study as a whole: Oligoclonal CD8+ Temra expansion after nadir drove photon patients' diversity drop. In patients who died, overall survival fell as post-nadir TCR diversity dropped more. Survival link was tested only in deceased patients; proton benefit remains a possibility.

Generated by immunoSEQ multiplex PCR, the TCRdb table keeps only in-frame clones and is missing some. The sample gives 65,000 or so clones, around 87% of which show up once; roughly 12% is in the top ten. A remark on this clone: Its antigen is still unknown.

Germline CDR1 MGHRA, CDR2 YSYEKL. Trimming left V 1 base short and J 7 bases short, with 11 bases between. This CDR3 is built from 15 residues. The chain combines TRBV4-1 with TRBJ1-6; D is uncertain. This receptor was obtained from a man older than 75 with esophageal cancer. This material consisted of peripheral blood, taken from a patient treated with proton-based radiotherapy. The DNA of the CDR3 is TGCGCCAGCAGCCAAGGGGTATTCAGAAATTCACCCCTCCACTTT. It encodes CASSQGVFRNSPLHF.